These 9 T cell receptor beta chains originate from one sample sequenced in a study of shared clonotypes between healthy human individuals. The protocol was immunoSEQ multiplex PCR, while the TCRdb copy is restricted to in-frame clones and leaves out a portion. The sample shows about 2.4 million clones, roughly 93% of them seen only once. Source material: naive CD4+ T cells from PBMCs. Subset specified: CD45RA+ positively selected. The receptors come from a young man in good health. Some clones in this sample may be carry-over from other donors' samples.

The V and J genes are TRBV29-1 and TRBJ2-1; 8 bases align to TRBD1. The CDR3 has 14 residues. The germline V gene encodes CDR1 SQVTM and CDR2 ANQGSEA. Trimming removed 5 bases from V and 12 bases from J; junction bases left unmatched: 15. The CDR3 here is CSVSGQASGVGQFF. The CDR3 DNA sequence: TGCAGCGTTTCGGGACAGGCTTCTGGGGTCGGGCAGTTCTTC.

The chain carries TRBV28 and TRBJ1-1; the match to TRBD1 covers 8 bases. This CDR3 region has 15 residues. The V gene's germline CDR1 is MDHEN and CDR2 SYDVKM. V shed 2 bases, J shed 2 bases, and the junction held 4 bases outside the gene matches. The CDR3 loop reads CASSLQQGANTEAFF. CDR3 bases: TGTGCCAGCAGTTTACAGCAGGGGGCAAACACTGAAGCTTTCTTT.

This rearrangement joins TRBV4-3 to TRBJ1-4; D unclear. CDR3 length equals 14 residues. CDR1 is LGHNA, CDR2 YSLEER, per germline. Trimming cost V 1 base and J 7 bases, with 10 bases left between them. CDR3 sequence (DNA): TGCGCCAGCAGCCAAGCGGTAGTCGGTGAAAAACTGTTTTTT. Its translation: CASSQAVVGEKLFF.

This rearrangement joins TRBV5-4 to TRBJ2-1, with 9 bases that match TRBD2. The germline V gene has CDR1 SGHNT and CDR2 YYREEE (reference sequence). This CDR3 is 16 amino acids long. After removal of 4 bases from V and 4 bases from J, the junction contained 9 bases not matched to a gene. CDR3 sequence: CASSQDRREGYNEQFF. The CDR3 DNA sequence: TGTGCCAGCAGCCAAGATCGGCGGGAGGGTTACAATGAGCAGTTCTTC.

V usage is TRBV5-1 and J usage is TRBJ2-3, with TRBD1 as a possible D gene (5 bases). Between the trimmed V and J ends, which lost 2 bases and 5 bases, there was a span of 15 bases. CDR3 length equals 15 residues. Germline V CDR1 and CDR2: SGHRS, YFSETQ. The CDR3 reads CASSLDVRGIDTQYF. The CDR3 DNA sequence: TGCGCCAGCAGCTTAGACGTAAGGGGAATAGATACGCAGTATTTT. The full variable domain, its missing parts supplied by reference TRBV5-1 and TRBJ2-3, is KAGVTQTPRYLIKTRGQQVTLSCSPISGHRSVSWYQQTPGQGLQFLFEYFSETQRNKGNFPGRFSGRQFSNSRSEMNVSTLELGDSALYLCASSLDVRGIDTQYFGPGTRLTVL.

This clone showed up just once. The chain is built from TRBV28 and TRBJ2-7; the D is unclear. CDR1 is MDHEN, CDR2 SYDVKM, per germline. Trimming shortened V by 5 bases and J by 2 bases, and 16 bases separated the two germline ends. The CDR3 runs to 15 residues. Here the CDR3 DNA reads TGTGCCAGCAGTATTCCCGCCGGAGTGACCTACGAGCAGTACTTC. Amino acid sequence: CASSIPAGVTYEQYF. Full variable domain (outside the CDR3, taken from reference TRBV28 and TRBJ2-7): DVKVTQSSRYLVKRTGEKVFLECVQDMDHENMFWYRQDPGLGLRLIYFSYDVKMKEKGDIPEGYSVSREKKERFSLILESASTNQTSMYLCASSIPAGVTYEQYFGPGTRLTVT.

The chain recombines TRBV5-3 with TRBJ1-4; D ambiguous. TRBV5-3 is reported as an ORF; its role is uncertain. The CDR3 covers 15 residues. V was clipped by 4 bases and J by 4 bases, with 14 bases between them. CDR3 protein: CARSMVGPINEKLFF. The CDR3 DNA is TGTGCCAGAAGCATGGTCGGGCCCATTAATGAAAAACTGTTTTTT.

The J gene is TRBJ2-2, the V gene TRBV28, with D possibly TRBD1 on 6 matching bases. Germline-derived CDR1 and CDR2 are MDHEN and SYDVKM. The V end was cut by 1 base, the J end by 2 bases, with 8 bases between. This CDR3 spans 15 amino acids. CDR3 nucleotide sequence: TGTGCCAGCAGTTTATACAGGGAAAACACCGGGGAGCTGTTTTTT. It codes for CASSLYRENTGELFF.

The rearrangement links TRBV5-1 to TRBJ2-1, with 9 bases fitting TRBD2. The germline gives CDR1 SGHRS, CDR2 YFSETQ. The CDR3 is 14 residues long. Trimming took 4 bases from V and 9 from J; bases not matched to a gene: 8. CDR3 amino acids: CASSPRTSEAEQFF. In DNA form, the CDR3 reads TGCGCCAGCAGCCCGCGGACTAGCGAGGCTGAGCAGTTCTTC. Together with reference TRBV5-1 and TRBJ2-1, the CDR3 gives the full variable domain: KAGVTQTPRYLIKTRGQQVTLSCSPISGHRSVSWYQQTPGQGLQFLFEYFSETQRNKGNFPGRFSGRQFSNSRSEMNVSTLELGDSALYLCASSPRTSEAEQFFGPGTRLTVL.